This TCR beta chain was sequenced for a study of Ad26.COV2.S vaccination and SARS-CoV-2 variants (dated by TCRdb to about 2021). Describing the broader study: Donors in the vaccine arm were drawn from COV1001, a multicentre, randomized, double-blind, placebo-controlled phase I-IIa trial testing Ad26.COV2.S in healthy adults. TCRbeta repertoire sequencing served as the tool for gauging how specific and how broad the SARS-CoV-2-reactive T cell receptors were following Ad26.COV2.S vaccination. A total of some 30 samples were included in the TCR-sequenced set, comprising around 19 Ad26.COV2.S vaccine recipients, 5 placebo recipients and 8 SARS-CoV-2 convalescent individuals. Ad26.COV2.S was administered intramuscularly at 5 x 10^10 or 1 x 10^11 viral particles, either as a single shot or as two shots given 56 days apart. Blinding of investigators to trial group allocation was maintained during experiments and outcome assessment. Participants in the trial were split at random into five groups of five each, receiving low-dose or high-dose Ad26.COV2.S once or twice, or else placebo on both occasions.

The study at large found these results: Comparable non-spike TCR breadth was observed between vaccine and placebo recipients, consistent with only spike being contained in the vaccine. Substantial breadth of spike-specific CD8+ and CD4+ T cell responses was reported after vaccination. Ad26.COV2.S recipients had higher spike-specific TCR breadth than placebo recipients (P = 0.0014). The study lacked the statistical power to compare responses across vaccine doses or regimens. The authors noted that total T cell responses may have been underestimated by the TCR breadth and depth analyses.

The immunoSEQ Assay was used to sequence TCRbeta CDR3 regions. After extraction, genomic DNA underwent amplification by bias-controlled multiplex PCR, followed by high-throughput sequencing. In the authors' own workflow: Collapsing and filtering of sequences were performed to quantify the absolute abundance of each unique TCRbeta CDR3 region. Usable DNA was measured by amplifying reference genes present in all nucleated cells, and TCRbeta template counts were normalized to that usable DNA to estimate T cell fraction. Repertoire TCRs were annotated as SARS-CoV-2-specific when V gene, CDR3 amino acid sequence and J gene were exactly matched to a known reactive TCR set. The reference SARS-CoV-2 TCR set came from MIRA and was filtered for enrichment in COVID-19-positive ImmuneCODE repertoires, removing public or cross-reactive TCRs. Based on the MIRA antigens, annotated TCRs were further analysed at the level of specific ORF or position within ORF. Breadth was defined as the number of annotated unique rearrangements divided by the total number of unique productive rearrangements, and depth was defined as the summed frequency of the annotated unique rearrangements. Two-sided Wilcoxon rank-sum tests were used to compare TCR breadth between groups. TCRdb took this table from immuneACCESS and kept in-frame rearrangements with V and J called. Such tables lack part of the clones; where checked against another copy, unresolved V genes explain under half of the gap, and the rest is unexplained. That table furnishes V, J and clone size, whereas the DNA furnished D and trimming. The sample data list more than 400,000 clones, and about 90% of these were observed just once. The ten largest clones represent around 4.5% of the sample.

CDR1 and CDR2 (PRHDT, FYEKMQ) derive from the germline V gene (reference sequence). From the cysteine up to the phenylalanine, the CDR3 has a length of 17 residues. The read is trimmed to its CDR3 DNA, 51 bases read in frame from base 1. At the junction V is shortened by 0 bases and J by 4 bases, with 17 bases in between. The treatment or condition label on this specimen signifies: 15 to 20 received Ad26.COV2.S at low or high dose, single or two shots; about 5 received placebo; per-sample allocation not given. For vaccine and placebo recipients, the sequenced repertoires came from samples collected on day 63 after the first injection. In Cohort 1b, 25 or so adults aged 18-55 years were enrolled at a single site in Boston, USA, between 29 July and 7 August 2020. Ad26.COV2.S consisted of a replication-incompetent adenovirus type 26 vector by which a prefusion-stabilized SARS-CoV-2 spike protein from the original Wuhan strain was expressed.

A note on this clone: Its cognate antigen has yet to be identified. There are no base qualities to consult, and no much larger clone falls within one base.

This specimen consisted of peripheral blood, obtained in a trial of Ad26.COV2.S vaccine versus placebo. This clonotype was obtained from a person between 18 and 59 years old who received the Ad26.COV2.S COVID-19 vaccine or a placebo. The chain uses TRBV13 and TRBJ2-3; the D region possibly corresponds to TRBD2 (5 bases align). The sequence in DNA is TGTGCCAGCAGCTTAGGCCGTAGGTGGGAGAGGGCAGATACGCAGTATTTT. It translates as CASSLGRRWERADTQYF.